This TCR beta chain came from a study of T cell changes during pregnancy in multiple sclerosis. This clone was found once. Trimming took 0 bases from V and 5 from J, leaving 13 bases between them. The CDR3 totals 15 residues. CDR1 LGHNA and CDR2 YSLEER come from the germline V gene. The data were produced by immunoSEQ multiplex PCR, yet TCRdb's version contains in-frame clones alone and is incomplete. The sample includes 35,000 to 45,000 clones, roughly nine tenths seen only once; the top ten take approximately 0.71%. The clonotype was recovered from a female donor with multiple sclerosis, enrolled in a pregnancy study. This sample comprised CD4+ T cells from peripheral blood mononuclear cells, obtained before pregnancy. The rearrangement uses TRBV4-3 and TRBJ2-5; the D gene is possibly TRBD2 (7 bases). The CDR3 loop reads CASSQEGGRGETQYF. The CDR3 region has the DNA TGCGCCAGCAGCCAAGAAGGGGGGCGGGGGGAGACCCAGTACTTC.